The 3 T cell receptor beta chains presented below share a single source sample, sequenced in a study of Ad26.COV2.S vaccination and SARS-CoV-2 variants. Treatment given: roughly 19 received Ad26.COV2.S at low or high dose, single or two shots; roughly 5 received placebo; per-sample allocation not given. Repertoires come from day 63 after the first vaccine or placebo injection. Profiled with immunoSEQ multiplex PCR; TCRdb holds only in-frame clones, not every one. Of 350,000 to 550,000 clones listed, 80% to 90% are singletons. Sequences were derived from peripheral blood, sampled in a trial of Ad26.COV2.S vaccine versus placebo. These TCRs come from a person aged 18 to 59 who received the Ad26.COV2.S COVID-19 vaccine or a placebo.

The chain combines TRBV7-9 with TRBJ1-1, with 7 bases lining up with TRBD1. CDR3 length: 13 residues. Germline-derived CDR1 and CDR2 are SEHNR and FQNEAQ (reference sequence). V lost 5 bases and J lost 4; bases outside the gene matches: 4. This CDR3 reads CASSLWTGTEAFF. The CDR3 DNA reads TGTGCCAGCAGCCTCTGGACAGGCACTGAAGCTTTCTTT.

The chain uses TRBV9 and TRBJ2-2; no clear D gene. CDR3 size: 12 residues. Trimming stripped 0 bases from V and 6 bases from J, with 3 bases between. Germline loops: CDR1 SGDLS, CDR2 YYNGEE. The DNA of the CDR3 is TGTGCCAGCAGCGTAGATCCCGGGGAGCTGTTTTTT. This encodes CASSVDPGELFF.

The CDR3 region has the DNA TGTGCCAGCAGCGCCGGGACTAGCGGGAATACCCAGTACTTC. Translated, it gives CASSAGTSGNTQYF. The chain is built from TRBV11-2 and TRBJ2-5; 13 bases are a match to TRBD2. The germline gives CDR1 SGHAT, CDR2 FQNNGV. This CDR3 contains 14 residues. With V trimmed by 5 bases and J by 8 bases, 5 bases remained unmatched.